This T cell receptor (beta chain) appears in the sequencing data of a study of cytomegalovirus exposure and HLA in healthy donors. Whole-study findings and limits: Based on reports, TCR beta sequences accurately predicted HLA-A and HLA-B alleles for most subjects. The authors confirmed in vitro that a few CMV-associated chains were specific for CMV antigens. An observed cluster of highly shared sequence variants was recorded as a likely sequencing artifact. Across HLA loci, a later analysis found differing TCR association rates, with DRB1 most and HLA-C fewest.

CDR1 is SGHDN, CDR2 FVKESK, per germline. Trimming shortened V by 0 bases and J by 3 bases, and 11 bases separated the two germline ends. The CDR3 is 16 amino acids. Concerning this clone itself: Its specificity is not known.

The PCR had 60 Vbeta and 13 Jbeta primers. The table came from immunoSEQ multiplex PCR; TCRdb's copy has only in-frame clones and leaves some out. The table shows about 150,000 clones, with over 70% occurring only once. The chain couples TRBV14 to TRBJ2-2, with D possibly TRBD1 on 6 matching bases. The receptor's source is a boy between 2 and 15 years old in good health and CMV-seronegative. Sample: PBMCs. The DNA of the CDR3 is TGTGCCAGCAGCCAAGAAGAGGGGGTGTACACCGGGGAGCTGTTTTTT. Amino acid sequence: CASSQEEGVYTGELFF.